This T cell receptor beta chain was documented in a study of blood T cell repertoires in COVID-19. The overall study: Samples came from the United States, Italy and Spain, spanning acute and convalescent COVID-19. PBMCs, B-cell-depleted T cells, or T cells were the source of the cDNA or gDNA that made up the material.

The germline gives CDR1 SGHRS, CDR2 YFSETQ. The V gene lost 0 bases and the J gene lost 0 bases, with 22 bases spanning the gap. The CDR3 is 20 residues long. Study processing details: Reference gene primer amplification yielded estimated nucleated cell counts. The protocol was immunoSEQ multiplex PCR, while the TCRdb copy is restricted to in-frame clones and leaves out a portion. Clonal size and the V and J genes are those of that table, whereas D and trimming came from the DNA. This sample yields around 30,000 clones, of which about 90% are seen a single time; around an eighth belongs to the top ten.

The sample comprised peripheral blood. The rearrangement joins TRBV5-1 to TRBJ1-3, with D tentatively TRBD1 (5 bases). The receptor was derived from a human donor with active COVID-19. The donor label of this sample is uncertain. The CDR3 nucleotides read TGCGCCAGCAGCTTGGTCGTCTCTGGATCCGGGGGGTACTCTGGAAACACCATATATTTT. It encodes CASSLVVSGSGGYSGNTIYF.